This T cell receptor (beta chain) came from a study of blood T cell repertoires in COVID-19. Study-wide context: Samples representing acute and convalescent COVID-19 were sourced from the United States, Italy and Spain. From T cells, B-cell-depleted T cells, or PBMCs came the material, which was cDNA or gDNA.

Original processing notes: The authors estimated nucleated cell counts from reference gene primer amplification. Sequenced by immunoSEQ multiplex PCR; TCRdb stores in-frame clones only, minus some. V, J and clone size reflect that table, while D and trimming were determined from the DNA. The sample records some 130,000 clones, almost 70% being singletons. Germline values: CDR1 SSHAT, CDR2 FNYEAQ (reference sequence). CDR3 length: 13 amino acids. As for this clone: Its ends do not fully match the called genes, so a read error is possible.

The sequenced sample consisted of peripheral blood. The chain is built from TRBV7-7 and TRBJ2-7; TRBD1 matches at 11 bases. The source is a woman aged 70-85 years with acute or convalescent COVID-19. The CDR3 loop reads CASSLGTGGEQYF. In DNA, the CDR3 is TGTGCTAGCAGCTTAGGGACAGGGGGCGAGCAGTACTTC.